This T cell receptor beta chain appears in the sequencing data of a study of blood T cell repertoires in COVID-19. Germline V gene data show CDR1 as LNHDA and CDR2 as SQIVND (reference sequence). The CDR3 length is 15 residues. V gave up 6 bases and J gave up 4 bases; unmatched junction bases: 11. TCRdb keeps only in-frame clones here, not all; method: immunoSEQ multiplex PCR. The table includes about 120,000 clones, approximately 88% detected once. This sequence joins TRBV19 and TRBJ2-5; 7 bases map to TRBD1. This TCR derives from a woman in her seventies with acute or convalescent COVID-19. Sequencing was done on a sample of peripheral blood. This CDR3 is CASSIVTGVGETQYF. The CDR3, as DNA: TGTGCCAGTAGCATCGTTACAGGGGTGGGAGAGACCCAGTACTTC.